This entry features one TCR beta chain sequence. Its target is not known. There are 16 residues in the CDR3. Trimming at V came to 2 bases and at J to 1 base, leaving 4 bases not matched to a gene. The germline CDR1 and CDR2 sequences are SGHKS and YYEKEE (reference sequence). The sample belongs to a study of cytomegalovirus exposure and HLA in healthy donors. Findings of the study overall: Fewer N-insertions (relative to the roughly 670-donor mean) were reportedly seen in an Asian-associated ancestry cluster in a later analysis. In a later analysis, at a false discovery rate of 0.05, about 15,000 TCR beta sequences were associated with HLA alleles. Further analysis was carried out later, and it showed several of the most significant clusters appearing linked to common viral pathogens. With high specificity and sensitivity, the classifier reportedly diagnosed cytomegalovirus status.

PCR amplification relied on 60 Vbeta primers (plus 13 Jbeta primers). Measured with immunoSEQ multiplex PCR; TCRdb has only the in-frame clones, and not every one. Its table lists approximately 110,000 clones. The chain recombines TRBV5-5 with TRBJ2-5; 11 bases agree with TRBD2. This TCR came from a man aged 40-55 years in good health and CMV-seronegative. Sequencing was done on a sample of PBMCs. The CDR3 DNA follows: TGTGCCAGCAGCTTACGGCTAGCGGGAGGCCAAGAGACCCAGTACTTC. This translates into CASSLRLAGGQETQYF. Full variable domain (remainder filled in from reference TRBV5-5 and TRBJ2-5): DAGVTQSPTHLIKTRGQQVTLRCSPISGHKSVSWYQQVLGQGPQFIFQYYEKEERGRGNFPDRFSARQFPNYSSELNVNALLLGDSALYLCASSLRLAGGQETQYFGPGTRLLVL.